This T cell receptor (beta chain) is drawn from a study of blood T cell repertoires in COVID-19. In the study's own analysis: Nucleated cell counts were estimated from reference gene primer amplification. Profiling relied on immunoSEQ multiplex PCR, and the TCRdb table lists in-frame clones only, not all of them. V, J and clone size are those of that table, while D and trimming were read from the DNA. The repertoire holds some 120,000 clones, around four fifths seen once, with around 5.2% in the top ten. Germline assignment: CDR1 SGHNT and CDR2 YENEEA. This CDR3 is built from 15 residues. V lost 4 bases, J lost 2 bases, and 2 bases stayed unmatched.

The chain is built from TRBV11-3 and TRBJ2-2, with 9 bases matching TRBD1. Sequencing was done on a sample of peripheral blood. The source of this sequence is a man aged 60 to 69 with acute or convalescent COVID-19. The CDR3 protein is CASSSQGANTGELFF. The CDR3 region has the DNA TGTGCCAGCAGCTCACAGGGGGCTAACACCGGGGAGCTGTTTTTT.